A selection of T cell receptor beta chains follows, all from one sample in a study of cytomegalovirus exposure and HLA in healthy donors. TCRdb's table, derived via immunoSEQ multiplex PCR, lists solely in-frame clones and lacks some. The sample lists approximately 160,000 clones; 55% to 70% were seen once. Sequencing was performed on PBMCs. The source of these receptors is a woman aged 30 to 39 in good health and CMV-seropositive. The CDR3 runs from the conserved cysteine through the conserved F or W. A D gene is named only where the DNA matches it firmly. Size values are once, few and many counts, or a class for expanded clones, and some rows have none.

j_call | v_call | clone_size | d_call | cdr3_aa | cdr3_nt
TRBJ2-2 | TRBV5-6 | - | TRBD2 | CASMSTGEGSGELFF | TGTGCCAGCATGTCGACGGGGGAGGGCAGCGGGGAGCTGTTTTTT
TRBJ2-2 | TRBV4-1 | - | - | CASSGGLLNTGELFF | TGCGCCAGCAGCGGTGGGCTACTGAACACCGGGGAGCTGTTTTTT
TRBJ2-7 | TRBV7-2 | - | - | CASSLYGSYEQYF | TGTGCCAGCAGCTTATACGGGAGTTACGAGCAGTACTTC
TRBJ2-7 | TRBV5-1 | - | - | CASSPDGGFGEQYF | TGCGCCAGCAGCCCTGACGGGGGATTTGGGGAGCAGTACTTC
TRBJ2-2 | TRBV19 | few | TRBD2 | CASSIRGAGAGELFF | TGTGCCAGTAGTATCCGAGGGGCGGGAGCCGGGGAGCTGTTTTTT
TRBJ2-7 | TRBV6-5 | - | TRBD1 | CASSLSGTGDYEQYF | TGTGCCAGCAGTCTCTCCGGGACAGGAGACTACGAGCAGTACTTC
TRBJ1-2 | TRBV6-5 | - | - | CASSPDSSNGYTF | TGTGCCAGCAGTCCTGACAGTTCCAATGGCTACACCTTC
TRBJ2-3 | TRBV29-1 | - | - | CSVEQGRFGTDTQYF | TGCAGCGTTGAGCAGGGGCGGTTTGGCACAGATACGCAGTATTTT
TRBJ2-5 | TRBV11-3 | - | - | CASSLSIGGDVKTQYF | TGTGCCAGCAGCCTCTCCATAGGCGGGGACGTAAAGACCCAGTACTTC
TRBJ1-3 | TRBV4-2 | - | - | CASSQEDRQTKNTIYF | TGTGCCAGCAGCCAAGAGGACAGACAGACCAAAAACACCATATATTTT
TRBJ1-1 | TRBV6-6 | - | - | CASSYSSLTEAFF | TGTGCCAGCAGTTACTCGAGCCTGACTGAAGCTTTCTTT
TRBJ2-5 | TRBV11-2 | - | - | CASSPDTGFRETQYF | TGTGCCAGCAGCCCCGATACAGGGTTCCGGGAGACCCAGTACTTC
TRBJ1-1 | TRBV6-6 | - | - | CASRLGQMNTEAFF | TGTGCCAGCAGGCTTGGACAGATGAACACTGAAGCTTTCTTT
TRBJ2-5 | TRBV9 | - | TRBD2 | CASSVAQGLGKETQYF | TGTGCCAGCAGCGTAGCTCAGGGACTAGGGAAAGAGACCCAGTACTTC
TRBJ1-2 | TRBV28 | few | TRBD1 | CASSLPGTGGYGGYTF | TGTGCCAGCAGTTTACCCGGGACAGGCGGCTATGGTGGCTACACCTTC
TRBJ1-1 | TRBV7-9 | - | TRBD1 | CASRTTGGDTEAFF | TGTGCCAGCAGGACGACAGGGGGTGACACTGAAGCTTTCTTT
TRBJ1-3 | TRBV19 | once | TRBD1 | CASTTGGGNTIYF | TGTGCCAGTACGACAGGGGGAGGAAACACCATATATTTT
TRBJ1-2 | TRBV9 | few | TRBD1 | CASSARGQGTNYGYTF | TGTGCCAGCAGCGCACGAGGACAGGGGACTAACTATGGCTACACCTTC
TRBJ1-3 | TRBV2 | - | TRBD1 | CASREGQWVGNTIYF | TGTGCCAGCAGGGAGGGACAGTGGGTCGGAAACACCATATATTTT
TRBJ2-2 | TRBV5-8 | - | - | CASSPERGELFF | TGTGCCAGCAGCCCCGAACGGGGGGAGCTGTTTTTT
TRBJ1-4 | TRBV10-3 | - | - | CAISESAGNEKLFF | TGTGCCATCAGTGAGTCGGCGGGGAATGAAAAACTGTTTTTT